This passage covers 18 T cell receptor beta chains from one sample sequenced in a study of blood T cell repertoires in COVID-19. The repertoire was sequenced with immunoSEQ multiplex PCR; TCRdb's copy has only in-frame clones and lacks some. The sample gives 300,000 to 450,000 clones, approximately 77% of which show up once; around 1% is in the top ten. What was sequenced was peripheral blood. The receptors come from a human donor with acute or convalescent COVID-19. The donor label of this sample is uncertain.

The table lists this clone with a count of one. This chain links TRBV5-6 with TRBJ2-7, with D possibly TRBD2 on 5 matching bases. Per the germline V gene, CDR1 is SGHDT and CDR2 is YYEEEE. V gave up 6 bases and J gave up 0 bases, with 16 bases separating them. The CDR3 runs to 15 residues. CDR3 in DNA: TGTGCCAGCAACGAACTAGGCCAGACCTCCTACGAGCAGTACTTC. Encoded protein: CASNELGQTSYEQYF.

The chain uses TRBV5-5 and TRBJ1-4; 8 bases are shared with TRBD1. The CDR3 is 15 residues long. The germline CDR1 and CDR2 sequences are SGHKS and YYEKEE (reference sequence). The trim removed 0 bases at V and 5 bases at J, leaving 3 bases unmatched. CDR3: CASSLDRGRNEKLFF. The CDR3 DNA is TGTGCCAGCAGCTTGGACAGGGGGAGGAATGAAAAACTGTTTTTT.

The gene calls are TRBV5-6 and TRBJ2-5; 16 bases align to TRBD2. With 3 bases clipped from V and 4 bases from J, the junction kept 6 bases outside the gene matches. The germline CDR1 and CDR2 sequences are SGHDT and YYEEEE. CDR3 size: 17 residues. CDR3 loop: CASSWGLAGGPSETQYF. The DNA of the CDR3 is TGTGCCAGCAGCTGGGGACTAGCGGGGGGGCCCTCAGAGACCCAGTACTTC.

This clone was counted between two and nine times. This rearrangement joins TRBV6-1 to TRBJ2-5, with 9 nucleotides matching TRBD2. The CDR3 loop spans 15 amino acids. Germline V CDR1 and CDR2: MNHNS, SASEGT. Unmatched junction bases numbered 8, after V lost 1 base and J lost 8 bases. The CDR3 reads CASSEGRLAARTQYF. The DNA of the CDR3 is TGTGCCAGCAGTGAAGGGCGACTAGCGGCCCGAACCCAGTACTTC.

This rearrangement joins TRBV28 to TRBJ2-7; TRBD1 agrees at 7 bases. The CDR3 is 15 residues long. Germline V gene sequence: CDR1 MDHEN, CDR2 SYDVKM. V shed 1 base and J 7 bases; nucleotides not matched to a gene: 10. The CDR3 DNA follows: TGTGCCAGCAGTTTATTTCACAGGGGAGACGGAGAGCAGTACTTC. Encoded protein: CASSLFHRGDGEQYF. The entire variable domain, with the rest obtained from reference TRBV28 and TRBJ2-7, is as follows: DVKVTQSSRYLVKRTGEKVFLECVQDMDHENMFWYRQDPGLGLRLIYFSYDVKMKEKGDIPEGYSVSREKKERFSLILESASTNQTSMYLCASSLFHRGDGEQYFGPGTRLTVT.

The chain joins TRBV2 to TRBJ1-4, with 9 positions matching TRBD1. The J segment lost 8 bases and the V segment lost 6 bases, leaving 13 bases of the junction unmatched. CDR1 is SNHLY and CDR2 is FYNNEI in the germline V gene. The CDR3 consists of 16 residues. DNA of the CDR3: TGTGCCAGCAGCCGGGACAGGGTGTCCATTAGGGAAAAACTGTTTTTT. It codes for CASSRDRVSIREKLFF.

The V and J genes are TRBV25-1 and TRBJ2-7, with a possible D match to TRBD1 (6 bases). The ends were cut back, 4 bases at V and 6 bases at J, with 16 bases in the middle. Germline CDR1 and CDR2: MGHDK and SYGVNS. CDR3 length: 14 residues. Here the CDR3 reads CASSVTQGPGEQYF. The CDR3 nucleotides read TGTGCCAGCAGTGTTACCCAGGGGCCGGGCGAGCAGTACTTC.

This clone was recorded only once. The J gene is TRBJ1-1, the V gene TRBV11-2, with D possibly matching TRBD1 (5 bases). This CDR3 is built from 15 residues. Trimming stripped 6 bases from V and 5 bases from J, with 19 bases between. In germline, CDR1 is SGHAT, CDR2 FQNNGV. In DNA, the CDR3 is TGTGCCAGCAGGGAAAGTGGGGGGTCTGGGACTGAAGCTTTCTTT. Amino acids: CASRESGGSGTEAFF.

The genes are TRBV10-2 and TRBJ1-6; no clear D gene. The ends were cut back, 6 bases at V and 10 bases at J, with 10 bases in the middle. CDR1 is WSHSY and CDR2 is SAAADI in the germline V gene. The CDR3 covers 12 residues. CDR3 region: CASRTESSPLHF. DNA for the CDR3: TGCGCCAGCAGGACGGAGTCATCACCCCTCCACTTT.

The DNA for the CDR3 is TGTGCCAGCAGCTTAAGCTATGGCGGTGAGACCCAGTACTTC. This codes for CASSLSYGGETQYF. The V and J genes are TRBV11-2 and TRBJ2-5; D gene ambiguous. V was cut by 2 bases and J by 5 bases, with 12 bases left in between. This CDR3 has 14 amino acids. CDR1 and CDR2 from the germline V gene are SGHAT and FQNNGV.

The V and J genes are TRBV7-2 and TRBJ2-7, with 8 bases identical to TRBD1. The V gene end was trimmed by 5 bases and the J gene end by 6 bases; junction bases not matched to a gene: 6. The length of the CDR3 is 13 residues. CDR1 is SGHTA, CDR2 FQGNSA, per germline. In DNA form, the CDR3 reads TGTGCCAGCAGCCTGGGACAGGTGGGCGAGCAGTACTTC. Translating it yields CASSLGQVGEQYF. Complete variable domain (other parts from reference TRBV7-2 and TRBJ2-7): GAGVSQSPSNKVTEKGKDVELRCDPISGHTALYWYRQSLGQGLEFLIYFQGNSAPDKSGLPSDRFSAERTGGSVSTLTIQRTQQEDSAVYLCASSLGQVGEQYFGPGTRLTVT.

Concerning this clone: The sample holds other DNA sequences that translate to the same CDR3. The chain has TRBV9 and TRBJ2-3; D gene uncertain. Trimming removed 0 bases at V and 5 bases at J, with 4 bases between. The CDR3 contains 12 residues. CDR1 and CDR2 from the germline V gene are SGDLS and YYNGEE. The CDR3 DNA sequence: TGTGCCAGCAGCGTAGGGAGAGATACGCAGTATTTT. This codes for CASSVGRDTQYF. The entire variable domain, with the rest obtained from reference TRBV9 and TRBJ2-3, is as follows: DSGVTQTPKHLITATGQRVTLRCSPRSGDLSVYWYQQSLDQGLQFLIQYYNGEERAKGNILERFSAQQFPDLHSELNLSSLELGDSALYFCASSVGRDTQYFGPGTRLTVL.

This sequence joins TRBV6-5 and TRBJ1-5, with TRBD1 identical over 12 bases. CDR3 length: 15 residues. Germline V gene data show CDR1 as MNHEY and CDR2 as SVGAGI. J lost 7 bases, V lost 6 bases, and 7 bases had no gene match. In nucleotides, the CDR3 is TGTGCCAGCAGACGGGACAGGGGGCATCCCCAGCCCCAGCATTTT. Translated, it gives CASRRDRGHPQPQHF.

This CDR3 is CAWTTGTLNTEAFF. The CDR3 region has the DNA TGTGCCTGGACCACCGGGACATTGAACACTGAAGCTTTCTTT. V and J are TRBV30 and TRBJ1-1; weak D call: TRBD1 (6 bases). The germline gives CDR1 GTSNPN, CDR2 SVGIG (reference sequence). The CDR3 loop spans 14 amino acids. V lost 4 bases and J lost 0, with 12 bases in between.

The chain uses TRBV29-1 and TRBJ1-1; D uncertain. CDR1 is SQVTM, CDR2 ANQGSEA, per germline. The V and J ends lost 5 bases and 0 bases respectively, with 7 bases between them. This CDR3 is built from 12 residues. The CDR3 nucleotides read TGCAGCGTTAGTCAGGTGAACACTGAAGCTTTCTTT. Translated: CSVSQVNTEAFF.

There are many counts of this clone. The chain uses TRBV19 and TRBJ1-2, with TRBD1 matching over 8 bases. CDR1 is LNHDA, CDR2 SQIVND, per germline (reference sequence). Trimming cost V 4 bases and J 8 bases; bases outside gene matches: 9. CDR3 length: 14 residues. CDR3 residues: CASSTPGTGWGYTF. Here the CDR3 DNA reads TGTGCCAGTAGTACCCCCGGGACAGGCTGGGGCTACACCTTC.

The chain employs TRBV7-9 and TRBJ2-1, with D possibly being TRBD2 (7 bases). Trimming pared 7 bases from V and 0 bases from J, leaving 13 bases between. The CDR3 contains 15 residues. Germline CDR1 reads SEHNR; CDR2 reads FQNEAQ (reference sequence). The chain's CDR3 is CASTRGGSSYNEQFF. The CDR3 DNA sequence: TGTGCCAGCACGCGCGGGGGCAGCTCCTACAATGAGCAGTTCTTC.

This clone was recorded only once. The rearrangement joins TRBV27 to TRBJ1-6; TRBD1 aligns across 10 bases. This CDR3 is 17 amino acids long. The V segment lost 2 bases and the J segment 9 bases; nucleotides outside the gene matches: 10. Germline lookup yields CDR1 MNHEY and CDR2 SMNVEV (reference sequence). CDR3 nucleotide sequence: TGTGCCAGCAGTTTAATCGGGGACAGGGGAGGTTTTTCACCCCTCCACTTT. It translates to CASSLIGDRGGFSPLHF.